These 28 T cell receptor beta chains originate from one sample sequenced in a study of T cells in Graves' hyperthyroidism and ophthalmopathy. Amplified TCR beta CDR3 regions came from RNA transcripts. Initially, a first-round RT-PCR of the TCR CDR3 employed the HTBI primer set. TCRdb recomputed calls from the multiplex PCR reads with MiXCR, one row per CDR3 protein. The sample shows about 640,000 distinct CDR3 sequences, 20% to 25% of them seen only once. Sequencing was performed on blood. The receptors stem from a man younger than 40 with Graves' ophthalmopathy.

This clonotype was seen only a few times. This rearrangement joins TRBV27 to TRBJ1-1; D is undetermined. This CDR3 has 13 amino acids. Between the trimmed V and J ends, which lost 6 bases and 4 bases, there was a span of 12 bases. In germline, CDR1 is MNHEY, CDR2 SMNVEV (reference sequence). CDR3 DNA: TGTGCCAGCAGGCCTGGGAGGGCCACTGAAGCTTTCTTT. The encoded protein is CASRPGRATEAFF.

Comment on this clonotype: Since a much larger clone is just one base distant, this may be a read error. The chain carries TRBV6-2 or TRBV6-3 and TRBJ2-1; D may be TRBD1 (5 bases). CDR1 MNHEY and CDR2 SVGEGT come from the germline V gene. The CDR3 totals 13 residues. The DNA of the CDR3 is TGTGTCAGCAGTTACGGACATAGAGATGAGCAGTTCTTC. The encoded protein is CVSSYGHRDEQFF.

The CDR3 protein is CASTALSGIGHEQFF. CDR3 in DNA: TGTGCCAGCACCGCACTCAGCGGGATAGGCCATGAGCAGTTCTTC. The rearrangement links TRBV3-1 to TRBJ2-1; 7 bases fit TRBD2. The germline V gene encodes CDR1 LGHDT and CDR2 YNNKEL (reference sequence). V lost 7 bases and J lost 8; bases outside the gene matches: 14. The CDR3 is 15 residues long.

The table lists this clonotype with a few counts. The chain employs TRBV9 and TRBJ2-7; perhaps D is TRBD1 or TRBD2 (5 bases each). V was pared by 0 bases and J by 3 bases, with 13 bases between. The CDR3 loop spans 15 amino acids. From germline, CDR1 is SGDLS and CDR2 YYNGEE. The CDR3 region has the DNA TGTGCCAGCAGCGTAGGCTGGGACGGTAACTACGAGCAGTACTTC. Protein sequence: CASSVGWDGNYEQYF.

This clonotype was found many times. The chain has TRBV12-3 or TRBV12-4 and TRBJ2-4, with TRBD1 matching 10 bases. CDR3 size: 15 residues. Trimming removed 4 bases from V and 15 bases from J; junction bases left unmatched: 15. The DNA of the CDR3 is TGTGCCAGCAGTTCCACACCAACGACAGGGGGCGGTCGGTACTTC. This encodes CASSSTPTTGGGRYF.

As concerns this clonotype: The CDR3 carries no conserved terminal phenylalanine or tryptophan, so it likely arises from a read error. The V and J genes are TRBV6-1 and TRBJ1-2; the D is unclear. Germline V gene data show CDR1 as MNHNS and CDR2 as SASEGT. The CDR3 extends over 12 amino acids. The germline V and J ends were trimmed by 6 bases and 5 bases, with 10 bases remaining between them. The CDR3: CASSEVEYGYTL. The DNA for the CDR3 is TGTGCCAGCAGCGAGGTCGAATATGGCTACACCCTC.

This clonotype was detected a few times. The chain couples TRBV5-6 to TRBJ1-2; no firm D call. Trimming cost V 0 bases and J 4 bases, with 10 bases left between them. CDR3 length equals 14 residues. Germline CDR1 reads SGHDT; CDR2 reads YYEEEE. CDR3 DNA sequence: TGTGCCAGCAGCTTGGGGCCGAGAAGCTATGGCTACACCTTC. Translated: CASSLGPRSYGYTF.

In this sample, this clonotype turned up many times. The J gene is TRBJ1-2, the V gene TRBV3-1, with unresolved D. This CDR3 region has 16 residues. V was cut by 0 bases and J by 3 bases, with 14 bases left in between. The germline CDR1 and CDR2 sequences are LGHDT and YNNKEL (reference sequence). CDR3 nucleotides: TGTGCCAGCAGCCAAGATCTGGAGGCAGACTACTATGGCTACACCTTC. This encodes CASSQDLEADYYGYTF.

The rearrangement uses TRBV5-6 and TRBJ1-2; the match to TRBD1 covers 10 bases. The V segment lost 3 bases and the J segment 4 bases; nucleotides outside the gene matches: 6. Germline CDR1 reads SGHDT; CDR2 reads YYEEEE. The CDR3 extends over 15 amino acids. CDR3 in DNA: TGTGCCAGCAGCTCGGGGACAGGGGTATCCTATGGCTACACCTTC. Its translation: CASSSGTGVSYGYTF.

This clonotype was picked up a small number of times. V gene TRBV7-8 combines with J gene TRBJ2-7; 11 nucleotides align to TRBD2. Germline V CDR1 and CDR2: SGHVS, FQNEAQ. This CDR3 is 18 amino acids long. Trimming removed 5 bases from V and 5 bases from J; junction bases left unmatched: 17. The CDR3 is CASSRLGISGRALHEQYF. The CDR3 region has the DNA TGTGCCAGCAGCCGACTGGGGATTAGCGGGAGGGCCTTGCACGAGCAGTACTTC.

This clonotype showed up just a few times. The chain carries TRBV24-1 and TRBJ2-1, with 8 bases fitting TRBD1. Germline CDR1 and CDR2: KGHDR and SFDVKD. Unmatched junction bases numbered 16, after V lost 6 bases and J lost 7 bases. The CDR3 extends over 17 amino acids. Here the CDR3 DNA reads TGTGCCACCAGTCAGTTTTCCTTGGACAGGGAAAAAAATGAGCAGTTCTTC. Its translation is CATSQFSLDREKNEQFF.

This clonotype was seen repeatedly, ten times or more. The chain recombines TRBV2 with TRBJ2-1; TRBD1 agrees at 7 bases. Germline V gives CDR1 SNHLY, CDR2 FYNNEI. The CDR3 is 15 residues long. Trimming removed 4 bases from V and 0 bases from J; junction bases left unmatched: 3. In DNA form, the CDR3 reads TGTGCCAGCAGTGGCCGGGACAGCTCCTACAATGAGCAGTTCTTC. It encodes CASSGRDSSYNEQFF.

This sequence joins TRBV5-6 and TRBJ1-5; D is uncertain. Germline V CDR1 and CDR2: SGHDT, YYEEEE. V was shortened by 3 bases and J by 4 bases, with 5 bases between the two germline ends. This CDR3 comprises 12 residues. CDR3 coding DNA: TGTGCCAGCAGCTACTGGAATCAGCCCCAGCATTTT. Translation gives CASSYWNQPQHF.

The chain carries TRBV28 and TRBJ2-7, with 7 bases aligning to TRBD2. Germline V gene sequence: CDR1 MDHEN, CDR2 SYDVKM. V was clipped by 6 bases and J by 0 bases; unmatched bases: 8. This CDR3 has 15 amino acids. CDR3 DNA sequence: TGTGCCAGCAGCCCCCCCAAGCGGGGCTCCTACGAGCAGTACTTC. This translates into CASSPPKRGSYEQYF.

This clonotype showed up many times. J is TRBJ1-1 and V is TRBV28; D may be TRBD1 (5 bases). Deletions cut 5 bases from V and 2 bases from J, with 12 bases between. In germline, CDR1 is MDHEN, CDR2 SYDVKM. CDR3 length: 14 amino acids. The CDR3 loop reads CASSGGLGNTEAFF. CDR3 bases: TGTGCCAGCAGTGGGGGACTGGGAAACACTGAAGCTTTCTTT.

The chain recombines TRBV20-1 with TRBJ2-1, with D possibly being TRBD2 (6 bases). CDR1 is DFQATT and CDR2 is SNEGSKA in the germline V gene (reference sequence). The ends were cut back, 1 base at V and 8 bases at J, with 18 bases in the middle. This CDR3 comprises 15 residues. The CDR3 loop reads CSARGDRDSLHEQFF. For the CDR3, the DNA is TGCAGTGCTAGAGGTGACCGGGACTCACTGCATGAGCAGTTCTTC.

This clonotype was found many times. The chain uses TRBV24-1 and TRBJ1-1; 9 bases line up with TRBD1. Per the germline V gene, CDR1 is KGHDR and CDR2 is SFDVKD. There are 13 residues in the CDR3. After removal of 3 bases from V and 7 bases from J, the junction contained 2 bases not matched to a gene. The CDR3 bases are TGTGCCACCAGTGATCTGACAGGGGGTGAAGCTTTCTTT. It specifies CATSDLTGGEAFF.

This sequence joins TRBV6-1 and TRBJ2-1; no clear D. Trimming stripped 7 bases from V and 5 bases from J, with 15 bases between. CDR1 is MNHNS and CDR2 is SASEGT in the germline V gene. This CDR3 is 14 amino acids long. As DNA, the CDR3 is TGTGCCAGCACCAAGACGGCCTCTAACAATGAGCAGTTCTTC. Protein: CASTKTASNNEQFF.

This clonotype was counted many times. The chain couples TRBV15 to TRBJ2-5; D remains ambiguous. Trimming removed 0 bases from V and 2 bases from J, with 13 bases in between. CDR3 length: 16 amino acids. Germline V gene data show CDR1 as LNHNV and CDR2 as YYDKDF (reference sequence). As DNA, the CDR3 is TGTGCCACCAGCAGAGATTTGAGCCTGGGGCAAGAGACCCAGTACTTC. Translating it yields CATSRDLSLGQETQYF. Based on the CDR3 plus reference TRBV15 and TRBJ2-5, the full variable domain is DAMVIQNPRYQVTQFGKPVTLSCSQTLNHNVMYWYQQKSSQAPKLLFHYYDKDFNNEADTPDNFQSRRPNTSFCFLDIRSPGLGDTAMYLCATSRDLSLGQETQYFGPGTRLLVL.

This clonotype has more than one count but fewer than ten. Relative to the germline gene, one junction end is altered; a read error may explain this. CDR3 region: CASSVNPSRQEQFF. The CDR3 DNA reads as TGTGCTAGCAGCGTCAACCCTTCGCGACAGGAGCAGTTCTTC. The rearrangement links TRBV7-7 to TRBJ2-1; possibly TRBD1 for D (5 bases). Germline CDR1 SSHAT, CDR2 FNYEAQ (reference sequence). This CDR3 has 14 residues.

The sample holds many counts of this clonotype. V usage is TRBV28 and J usage is TRBJ2-7; TRBD2 matches at 7 bases. V was clipped by 8 bases and J by 0 bases; unmatched bases: 4. The germline gives CDR1 MDHEN, CDR2 SYDVKM. There are 13 residues in the CDR3. CDR3 coding DNA: TGTGCCAGCTGGGAGGGTAGCTCCTACGAGCAGTACTTC. Residues: CASWEGSSYEQYF.

This clonotype appeared a few times. This sequence joins TRBV24-1 and TRBJ2-2; D gene unclear. V lost 4 bases and J 6 bases, leaving 11 bases between the germline ends. Germline-derived CDR1 and CDR2 are KGHDR and SFDVKD. This CDR3 region has 14 residues. The CDR3 here is CATSDPVQAGELFF. CDR3 nucleotides: TGTGCCACCAGTGACCCGGTTCAGGCCGGGGAGCTGTTTTTT.

The chain combines TRBV2 with TRBJ1-4, with 7 bases matching TRBD1. Looked up from germline, CDR1 is SNHLY and CDR2 is FYNNEI. This CDR3 has 16 amino acids. The V segment lost 3 bases and the J segment 0 bases; nucleotides outside the gene matches: 4. CDR3 loop: CASSERQGATNEKLFF. The CDR3 coding sequence is TGTGCCAGCAGTGAGAGACAGGGCGCAACTAATGAAAAACTGTTTTTT.

This clonotype appeared a few times. The CDR3 DNA is TGTGCCAGCAGCTCACCGGGACAGCTTAATTCACCCCTCCACTTT. It is translated as CASSSPGQLNSPLHF. V gene TRBV7-8 combines with J gene TRBJ1-6, with 7 bases matching TRBD1. CDR1 and CDR2 (germline): SGHVS, FQNEAQ. The CDR3 runs to 15 residues. Trimming at V came to 4 bases and at J to 6 bases, leaving 6 bases not matched to a gene.

DNA of the CDR3: TGTGCCAGCAGCTTAGTCGGACTAGCGGGCCCACTCTCTAGCACAGATACGCAGTATTTT. Its protein product is CASSLVGLAGPLSSTDTQYF. The V and J genes are TRBV7-2 and TRBJ2-3; 11 bases agree with TRBD2. V lost 1 base, J lost 0 bases, and 12 bases stayed unmatched. This CDR3 spans 20 amino acids. Germline-derived CDR1 and CDR2 are SGHTA and FQGNSA.

For this clonotype: This sequence may be a read error, since a much larger clone differs from it by one base. CDR3 region: CASCFQGGVGKYNEQFF. CDR3 in DNA: TGTGCCAGCTGCTTCCAAGGTGGGGTAGGGAAGTACAATGAGCAGTTCTTC. This sequence joins TRBV7-8 and TRBJ2-1, with no clear D. The germline V gene has CDR1 SGHVS and CDR2 FQNEAQ. There are 17 residues in the CDR3.

This clonotype has just a few counts. V gene TRBV13 combines with J gene TRBJ2-7; 9 nucleotides agree with TRBD2. The V gene end was trimmed by 0 bases and the J gene end by 0 bases; junction bases not matched to a gene: 9. This CDR3 is 18 amino acids long. Germline V gene data show CDR1 as PRHDT and CDR2 as FYEKMQ (reference sequence). The CDR3 spells CASSLGLGLAGPSYEQYF. CDR3 DNA: TGTGCCAGCAGCTTAGGCCTAGGGCTAGCGGGGCCCTCCTACGAGCAGTACTTC.

This clonotype was recorded many times. V usage is TRBV2 and J usage is TRBJ1-1; D ambiguous. CDR1 is SNHLY and CDR2 is FYNNEI in the germline V gene. Trimming took off 4 bases at V and 10 bases at J, with 19 bases between the two ends. The CDR3 totals 14 residues. DNA for the CDR3: TGTGCCAGCAGTGTAGAGTGGAAGACCAGTGGAGCTTTCTTT. It codes for CASSVEWKTSGAFF.